What follows are 8 T cell receptor beta chains derived from one specimen sequenced in a study of CD8+CD57+ T cells in acquired aplastic anemia. It was genomic DNA that served as the template for profiling TCR beta VDJ and CDR3. TCRdb itself ran the reads through MiXCR, one entry per CDR3 protein. The table has some 44,000 distinct CDR3 sequences, about 70% seen once. Source material: sorted CD4+, CD8+, or CD8+CD57+ T cells (not recorded which) from PBMCs. These receptors all stem from a human donor in good health, serving as a control.

The chain has TRBV10-3 and TRBJ1-6; D is undetermined. Trimming cost V 10 bases and J 14 bases, with 15 bases left between them. The length of the CDR3 is 11 residues. CDR1 and CDR2 from the germline V gene are ENHRY and SYGVKD. The CDR3 DNA sequence: TGTGCCAGCACTTCGGGTTTGTCCCTCCACTTT. Translated, it gives CASTSGLSLHF.

This clonotype was counted at least ten times. The chain links TRBV12-3 or TRBV12-4 to TRBJ2-3; D is ambiguous. The CDR3 runs 16 residues. V was shortened by 2 bases and J by 1 base, with 13 bases between the two germline ends. The CDR3 loop is CASSLRLAMRTDTQYF. CDR3 DNA sequence: TGTGCCAGCAGTTTAAGATTAGCCATGCGCACAGATACGCAGTATTTT.

This rearrangement joins TRBV29-1 to TRBJ1-1; D is undetermined. The ends were cut back, 4 bases at V and 2 bases at J, with 8 bases in the middle. This CDR3 is built from 12 residues. Germline CDR1 reads SQVTM; CDR2 reads ANQGSEA. The CDR3 DNA reads as TGCAGCGTTGGACAAGTTAACACTGAAGCTTTCTTT. This sequence encodes CSVGQVNTEAFF.

The rearrangement links TRBV5-1 to TRBJ2-7, with D uncertain. The CDR3 loop spans 12 amino acids. Between the trimmed V and J ends, which lost 3 bases and 6 bases, there was a span of 10 bases. Germline V gene data show CDR1 as SGHRS and CDR2 as YFSETQ. CDR3 sequence reads: CASSYLGFEQYF. Here the CDR3 DNA reads TGCGCCAGCAGCTATTTAGGTTTCGAGCAGTACTTC. The variable domain in full, completed from reference TRBV5-1 and TRBJ2-7, reads KAGVTQTPRYLIKTRGQQVTLSCSPISGHRSVSWYQQTPGQGLQFLFEYFSETQRNKGNFPGRFSGRQFSNSRSEMNVSTLELGDSALYLCASSYLGFEQYFGPGTRLTVT.

This clonotype counts as medium-sized. CDR3: CASSLVDSSYEQYF. CDR3 nucleotides: TGTGCCAGCAGCTTAGTGGACAGCTCCTACGAGCAGTACTTC. The chain is built from TRBV7-2 and TRBJ2-7, with D maybe TRBD1 (6 bases). The germline CDR1 and CDR2 sequences are SGHTA and FQGNSA. CDR3 length: 14 residues. Trimming left V 1 base short and J 0 bases short, with 7 bases between. The full variable domain, completed using reference TRBV7-2 and TRBJ2-7, is GAGVSQSPSNKVTEKGKDVELRCDPISGHTALYWYRQSLGQGLEFLIYFQGNSAPDKSGLPSDRFSAERTGGSVSTLTIQRTQQEDSAVYLCASSLVDSSYEQYFGPGTRLTVT.

The chain has TRBV20-1 and TRBJ2-2; weak D call: TRBD2 (6 bases). CDR3 size: 16 residues. Germline CDR1 and CDR2: DFQATT and SNEGSKA (reference sequence). Trimming removed 0 bases from V and 4 bases from J, with 15 bases in between. CDR3 protein: CSARDLGGRSTGELFF. In DNA form, the CDR3 reads TGCAGTGCTAGAGATCTTGGGGGGAGGAGCACCGGGGAGCTGTTTTTT.

The rearrangement links TRBV7-9 to TRBJ2-7, with D unclear. This CDR3 has 11 residues. Trimming stripped 2 bases from V and 7 bases from J, with 6 bases between. From germline, CDR1 is SEHNR and CDR2 FQNEAQ (reference sequence). The CDR3 protein is CASSLSREQYF. The CDR3 nucleotides are TGTGCCAGCAGCTTATCTCGGGAGCAGTACTTC.

This clonotype was counted a single time. The V gene is TRBV6-1, the J gene TRBJ1-6, with a tentative D call TRBD1 (6 bases). Germline assignment: CDR1 MNHNS and CDR2 SASEGT. CDR3 length: 13 amino acids. The V and J ends lost 10 bases and 5 bases respectively, with 12 bases between them. Here the CDR3 DNA reads TGTGCCACGGGGGCGACCAATAATTCACCCCTCCACTTT. Protein sequence: CATGATNNSPLHF.